This T cell receptor (beta chain) came from a study of T cell repertoires in cytomegalovirus infection (dated by TCRdb to about 2019). Concerning the study at large: The peptide stimulations were aimed at well-studied HLA-B-restricted epitopes as well as recently identified HLA-C-restricted CMV epitopes, whose presentation resists viral immunomodulation. Because public TCR beta signatures pointed to carriage of CMV infection together with the matching HLA type, the HLA type of each donor mattered for the analysis.

The germline ends are 15 bases apart after V is trimmed by 3 bases and J by 0 bases. The CDR3 holds 17 amino acids from the cysteine to the phenylalanine. CDR3 DNA only is kept here, 51 bases in frame from base 1. In the germline V gene, CDR1 corresponds to SNHLY and CDR2 to FYNNEI. The research as a whole found: In both this cohort and an independent cohort of some 350 donors, the cumulative frequency of public TCR beta family members distinguished carriers of CMV infection plus the relevant HLA type. The ex vivo response was dominated by HLA-C-restricted CMV-specific TCR beta clonotypes, and the single most frequent clonotype in two of eight donors was supplied by these HLA-C-restricted clonotypes.

In this sample, this clonotype turned up once. No cognate antigen has been identified for it. No much larger clone is present one base from it, and per-base qualities are unavailable. Single-read evidence is weak. The sequencer was an Illumina HiSeq 1500. TCRdb reprocessed the public reads (quality trimming at Q25 with fastp, clone calling with MiXCR) and kept in-frame beta chains. When rows share a CDR3 protein, they turn into one entry using the most common DNA and genes. The sample table records some 500,000 distinct CDR3 sequences; under 45% of these occur just once. The ten largest clones take up around 50% of the sample. What this sample's treatment or condition label stands for: in vitro stimulation with specific CMV peptide epitopes to enrich CMV-specific T cells.

The receptor chain draws on TRBV2 and TRBJ2-1, with TRBD2 as a weak D call on 5 bases. The material was cultured PBMCs, obtained from culture after CMV antigen stimulation. The sequence came from a human donor in good health (CMV status not recorded). Some clones in this sample may be carry-over from other donors' samples. The nucleotide sequence reads as follows: TGTGCCAGCAGTGAGCTCGGGATACGGAGCTCCTACAATGAGCAGTTCTTC. Its product reads: CASSELGIRSSYNEQFF.